This TCR beta chain was identified during a study of blood T cell repertoires in COVID-19. Study context: Donors in the United States, Italy and Spain gave samples during acute or convalescent COVID-19.

Participants, about 18 to 90 years old, spanned around 25 US areas. V trimming: 0 bases; J trimming: 0 bases; junction bases outside the gene matches: 22. The CDR3 runs to 23 residues. Looked up from germline, CDR1 is SGHRS and CDR2 is YFSETQ. TCRdb's copy holds only in-frame clones and misses some; the assay was immunoSEQ multiplex PCR. Of 160,000 or so clones in the sample, about four fifths were seen once. The receptor's source is a woman aged 55-70 years who had recovered from COVID-19. Sequencing was carried out using PBMCs or T cells enriched from blood (not recorded which). The rearrangement links TRBV5-1 to TRBJ1-5, with 9 bases identical to TRBD1. The CDR3 bases are TGCGCCAGCAGCTTGGGACCGATACTCTCGGACAGGGGTAGTCTCTATAGCAATCAGCCCCAGCATTTT. Residues: CASSLGPILSDRGSLYSNQPQHF.